This TCR beta chain was captured by sequencing in a study of blood T cell repertoires in COVID-19. As for the study in general: Donors in the United States, Italy and Spain gave samples during acute or convalescent COVID-19.

Participant reports of clinical history set cohort assignment. A PCR-confirmed or clinician-diagnosed COVID-19 case had contacted exposed participants within 2 weeks of entry. Repertoires were generated with immunoSEQ multiplex PCR, while TCRdb's copy carries only in-frame clones and drops some. The sample carries about 210,000 clones, about 88% recorded once. The sample taken for sequencing was PBMCs or T cells enriched from blood (not recorded which). The sequence derives from a woman in her twenties or thirties who had been exposed to COVID-19.

This chain's CDR3 is CASTMGTGFYEQYF. The CDR3 DNA reads as TGTGCCAGCACCATGGGGACAGGGTTCTACGAGCAGTACTTC. This chain connects TRBV2 to TRBJ2-7, with 9 bases lining up with TRBD1. With V trimmed by 7 bases and J by 3 bases, 7 bases remained unmatched. The germline V gene encodes CDR1 SNHLY and CDR2 FYNNEI. This CDR3 is built from 14 residues.